This entry describes one T cell receptor beta chain. In the authors' methods: From reference gene primer amplification, estimates of nucleated cell counts were derived. Produced via immunoSEQ multiplex PCR; TCRdb's table is partial and in-frame only. The V and J calls and the clone size are those of that table, but D and trimming were determined from the DNA. The table records 230,000 or so clones, around 80% of them present only once. This specimen comes from a study of blood T cell repertoires in COVID-19. Study-wide background: The United States, Italy and Spain provided the acute and convalescent COVID-19 samples. T cells, B-cell-depleted T cells, or PBMCs supplied cDNA or gDNA.

Germline V gene sequence: CDR1 ENHRY, CDR2 SYGVKD. Trimming shortened V by 8 bases and J by 3 bases, and 7 bases separated the two germline ends. The CDR3 loop spans 11 amino acids. This sequence was found in a woman aged 40 to 50 who had recovered from COVID-19. The chain employs TRBV10-3 and TRBJ1-1; no firm D call. Material: peripheral blood. The chain's CDR3 is CAIAGDTEAFF. DNA for the CDR3: TGTGCCATCGCGGGTGACACTGAAGCTTTCTTT.